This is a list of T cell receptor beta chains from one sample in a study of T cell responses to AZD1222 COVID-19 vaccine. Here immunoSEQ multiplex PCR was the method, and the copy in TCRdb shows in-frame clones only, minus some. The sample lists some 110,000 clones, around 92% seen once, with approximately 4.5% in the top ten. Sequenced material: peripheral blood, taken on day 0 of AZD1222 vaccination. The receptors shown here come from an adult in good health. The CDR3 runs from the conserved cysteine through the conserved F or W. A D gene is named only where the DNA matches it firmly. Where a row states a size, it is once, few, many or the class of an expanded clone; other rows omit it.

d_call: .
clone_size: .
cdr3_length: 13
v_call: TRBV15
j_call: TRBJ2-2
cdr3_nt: TGTGCCACCAGCAGAGAGGGGACCGGGGAGCTGTTTTTT
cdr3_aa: CATSREGTGELFF

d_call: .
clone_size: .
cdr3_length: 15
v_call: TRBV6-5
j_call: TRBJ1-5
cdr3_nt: TGTGCCAGCAACCAGGGTCGGGGTGGCAATCAGCCCCAGCATTTT
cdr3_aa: CASNQGRGGNQPQHF

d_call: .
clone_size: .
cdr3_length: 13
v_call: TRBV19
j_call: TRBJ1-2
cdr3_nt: TGTGCCAGTAGCCCCGTCATCGGCTATGGCTACACCTTC
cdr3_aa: CASSPVIGYGYTF

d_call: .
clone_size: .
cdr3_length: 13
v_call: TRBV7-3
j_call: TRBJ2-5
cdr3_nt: TGTGCCAGCAGCTTAGACTACGCAGAGACCCAGTACTTC
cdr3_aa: CASSLDYAETQYF

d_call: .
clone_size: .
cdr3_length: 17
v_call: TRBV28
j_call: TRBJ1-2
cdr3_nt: TGTGCCAGCAGTCCTGGGGGGGCCCCCCCAGGGAACTATGGCTACACCTTC
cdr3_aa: CASSPGGAPPGNYGYTF

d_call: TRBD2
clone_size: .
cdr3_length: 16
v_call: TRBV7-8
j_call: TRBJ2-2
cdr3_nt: TGTGCCAGCAGCACCGGGACTAGCGGGAGAACCGGGGAGCTGTTTTTT
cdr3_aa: CASSTGTSGRTGELFF

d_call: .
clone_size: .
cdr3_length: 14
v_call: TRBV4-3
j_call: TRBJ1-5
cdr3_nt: TGCGCCAGCAGCCTACGATCGGGGCGTCAGCCCCAGCATTTT
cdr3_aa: CASSLRSGRQPQHF

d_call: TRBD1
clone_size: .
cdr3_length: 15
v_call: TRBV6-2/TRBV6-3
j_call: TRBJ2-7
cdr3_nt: TGTGCCAGCAGTGACCCCGGGACAGCACATTACGAGCAGTACTTC
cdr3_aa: CASSDPGTAHYEQYF

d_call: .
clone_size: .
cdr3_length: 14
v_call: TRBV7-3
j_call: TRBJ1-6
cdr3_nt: TGTGCCAGCAGTCGGGGCCCGGGGAATTCACCCCTCCACTTT
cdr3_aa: CASSRGPGNSPLHF

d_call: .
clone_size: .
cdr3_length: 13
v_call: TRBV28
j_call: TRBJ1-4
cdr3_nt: TGTGCCGGCTCACCCCACTCCCGTGAAAAACTGTTTTTT
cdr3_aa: CAGSPHSREKLFF

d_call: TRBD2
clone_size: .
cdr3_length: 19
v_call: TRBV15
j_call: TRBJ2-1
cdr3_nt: TGTGCCACCAGCGCTCCCGGGGGTCGGACTAGCGGGGCCTTGGGGGAGCAGTTCTTC
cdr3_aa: CATSAPGGRTSGALGEQFF

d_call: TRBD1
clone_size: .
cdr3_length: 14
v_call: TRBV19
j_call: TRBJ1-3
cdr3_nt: TGTGCCAGTACCAAGACAGGGGCTGGAAACACCATATATTTT
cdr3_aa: CASTKTGAGNTIYF

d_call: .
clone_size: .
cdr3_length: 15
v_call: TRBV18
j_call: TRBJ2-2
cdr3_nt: TGTGCCAGCTCGACGGGGACCCCGAACACCGGGGAGCTGTTTTTT
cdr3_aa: CASSTGTPNTGELFF

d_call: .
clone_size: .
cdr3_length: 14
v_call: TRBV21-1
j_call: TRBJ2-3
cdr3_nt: TGTGCCAGAGAAAGACAGAAGCAATCAGATACGCAGTATTTT
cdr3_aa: CARERQKQSDTQYF

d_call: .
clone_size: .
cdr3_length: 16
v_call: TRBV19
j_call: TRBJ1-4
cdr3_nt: TGTGCCAGTAGTGTTTTCACCGGGGCAACTAATGAAAAACTGTTTTTT
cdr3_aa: CASSVFTGATNEKLFF

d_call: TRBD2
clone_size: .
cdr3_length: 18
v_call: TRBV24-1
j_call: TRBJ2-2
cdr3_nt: TGTGCCACCAGTGATATTAGCGGGGGGCCACGGAACACCGGGGAGCTGTTTTTT
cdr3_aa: CATSDISGGPRNTGELFF

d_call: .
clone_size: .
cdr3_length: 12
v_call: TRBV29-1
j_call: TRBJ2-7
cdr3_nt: TGCAGCGTGGTGGTGAGCTCCTACGAGCAGTACTTC
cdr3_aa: CSVVVSSYEQYF

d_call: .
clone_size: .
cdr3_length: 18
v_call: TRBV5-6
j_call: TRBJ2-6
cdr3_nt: TGTGCCAGCAGCCCGCCGGGACGTGTCGCCTCTGGGGCCAACGTCCTGACTTTC
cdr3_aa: CASSPPGRVASGANVLTF

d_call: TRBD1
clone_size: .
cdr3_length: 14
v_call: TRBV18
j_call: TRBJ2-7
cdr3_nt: TGTGCCAGCTCACCGACAGGGGGCCCCTACGAGCAGTACTTC
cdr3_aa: CASSPTGGPYEQYF

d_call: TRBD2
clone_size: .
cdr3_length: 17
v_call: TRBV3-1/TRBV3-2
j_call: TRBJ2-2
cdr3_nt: TGTGCCAGCAGTCGAGGACTAGCGGGCCCGAACACCGGGGAGCTGTTTTTT
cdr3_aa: CASSRGLAGPNTGELFF

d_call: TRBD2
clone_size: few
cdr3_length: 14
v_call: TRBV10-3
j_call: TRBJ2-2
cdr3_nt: TGTGCCACCGTCGGTACTAGCGGGAGAGGAGAGCTGTTTTTT
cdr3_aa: CATVGTSGRGELFF

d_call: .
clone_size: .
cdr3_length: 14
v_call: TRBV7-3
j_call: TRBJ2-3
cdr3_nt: TGTGCCAGCAGCCCCGGGAGATACACAGATACGCAGTATTTT
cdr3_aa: CASSPGRYTDTQYF

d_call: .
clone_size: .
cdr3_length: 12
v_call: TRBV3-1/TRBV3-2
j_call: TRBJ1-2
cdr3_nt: TGTGCCAGCAGCCAAGTTAGTGGAGGCTACACCTTC
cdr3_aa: CASSQVSGGYTF

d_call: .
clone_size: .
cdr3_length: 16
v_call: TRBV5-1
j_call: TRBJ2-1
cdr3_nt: TGCGCCAGCAGCTTAAGTGGAGACAGCCTACGGAATGAGCAGTTCTTC
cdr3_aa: CASSLSGDSLRNEQFF

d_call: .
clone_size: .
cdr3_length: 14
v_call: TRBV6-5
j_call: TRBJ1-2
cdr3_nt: TGTGCCAGCAGGAGAGGAGAACAGGGATTTGGCTACACCTTC
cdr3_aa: CASRRGEQGFGYTF

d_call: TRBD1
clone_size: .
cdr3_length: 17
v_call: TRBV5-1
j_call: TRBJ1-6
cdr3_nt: TGCGCCAGCAGCTTCGGGACAGGGGGCGCATCTAATTCACCCCTCCACTTT
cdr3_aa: CASSFGTGGASNSPLHF

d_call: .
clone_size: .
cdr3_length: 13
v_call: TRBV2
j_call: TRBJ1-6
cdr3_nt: TGTGCCAGCCGTACAACCTATAATTCACCCCTCCACTTT
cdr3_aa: CASRTTYNSPLHF

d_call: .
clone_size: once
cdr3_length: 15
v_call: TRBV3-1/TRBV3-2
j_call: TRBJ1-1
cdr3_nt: TGTGCCAGCAGCGCCCAGTTCGGGGGAAACACTGAAGCTTTCTTT
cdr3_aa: CASSAQFGGNTEAFF

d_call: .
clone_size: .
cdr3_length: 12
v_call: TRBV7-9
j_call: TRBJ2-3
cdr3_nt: TGTGCCAGCAGCTCGATCGCAGATACGCAGTATTTT
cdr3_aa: CASSSIADTQYF

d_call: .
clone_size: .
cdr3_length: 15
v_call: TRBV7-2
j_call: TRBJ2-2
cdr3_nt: TGTGCCAGCAGCTTAAGGACCCTTGCCGGCGGGGAGCTGTTTTTT
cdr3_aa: CASSLRTLAGGELFF